This T cell receptor beta chain was sequenced during a study of cytomegalovirus exposure and HLA in healthy donors. Notes on the study in general: Differences between HLA loci emerged in a later analysis of TCR association rates, with DRB1 most and HLA-C fewest.

As to this clone: Its antigen is not known.

Healthy bone marrow donors made up the donor group. V lost 9 bases, J lost 4 bases, and 7 bases stayed unmatched. CDR3 size: 14 residues. Germline CDR1 and CDR2: MNHEY and SVGAGI. The PCR contained 60 Vbeta and 13 Jbeta primers. Profiled with immunoSEQ multiplex PCR; TCRdb holds only in-frame clones, not every one. The data contain 150,000 to 200,000 clones, approximately 80% of them seen just once; the ten biggest clones take up around 2.3%. This sequence was found in a woman aged 45-60 years in good health and CMV-seronegative. The V call is TRBV6-5, the J call TRBJ1-3; 9 bases map to TRBD1. Sequencing was carried out using PBMCs. CDR3 coding DNA: TGTGCCAGTCTACAGGGGGCGCCCGGAAACACCATATATTTT. Its protein product is CASLQGAPGNTIYF.